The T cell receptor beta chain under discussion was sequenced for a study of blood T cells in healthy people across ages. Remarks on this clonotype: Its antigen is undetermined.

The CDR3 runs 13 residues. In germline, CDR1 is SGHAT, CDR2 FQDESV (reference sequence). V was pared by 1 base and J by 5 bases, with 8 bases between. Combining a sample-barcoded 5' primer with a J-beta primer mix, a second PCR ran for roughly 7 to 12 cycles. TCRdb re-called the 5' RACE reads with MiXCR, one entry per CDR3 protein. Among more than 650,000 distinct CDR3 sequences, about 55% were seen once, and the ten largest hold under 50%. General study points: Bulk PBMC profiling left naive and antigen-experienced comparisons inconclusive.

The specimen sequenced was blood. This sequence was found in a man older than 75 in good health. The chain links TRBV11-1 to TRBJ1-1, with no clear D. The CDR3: CASSLGEVTEAFF. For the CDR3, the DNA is TGTGCCAGCAGCTTAGGAGAGGTTACTGAAGCTTTCTTT.